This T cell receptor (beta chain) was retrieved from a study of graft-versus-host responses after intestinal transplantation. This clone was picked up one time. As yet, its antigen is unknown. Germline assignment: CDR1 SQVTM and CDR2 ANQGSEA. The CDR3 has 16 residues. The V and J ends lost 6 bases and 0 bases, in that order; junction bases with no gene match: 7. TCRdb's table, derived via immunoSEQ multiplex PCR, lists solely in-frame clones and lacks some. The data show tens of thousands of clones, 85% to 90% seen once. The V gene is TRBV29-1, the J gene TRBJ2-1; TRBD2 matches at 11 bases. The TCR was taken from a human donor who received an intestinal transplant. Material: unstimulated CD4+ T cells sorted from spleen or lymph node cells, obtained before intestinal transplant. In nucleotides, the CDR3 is TGCAGCGTGCAGACTAGCGGGACAAGCTCCTACAATGAGCAGTTCTTC. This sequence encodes CSVQTSGTSSYNEQFF.